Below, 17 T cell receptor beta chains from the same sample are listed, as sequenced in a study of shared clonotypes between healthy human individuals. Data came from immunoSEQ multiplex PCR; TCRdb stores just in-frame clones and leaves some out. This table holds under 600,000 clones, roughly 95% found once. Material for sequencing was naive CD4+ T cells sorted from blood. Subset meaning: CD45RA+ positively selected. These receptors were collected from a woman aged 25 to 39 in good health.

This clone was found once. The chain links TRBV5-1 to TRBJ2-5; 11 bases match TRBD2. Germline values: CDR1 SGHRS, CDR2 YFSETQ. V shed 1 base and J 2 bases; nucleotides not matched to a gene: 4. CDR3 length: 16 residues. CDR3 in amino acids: CASSLMGLADQETQYF. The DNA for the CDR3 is TGCGCCAGCAGCTTGATGGGACTAGCGGATCAAGAGACCCAGTACTTC. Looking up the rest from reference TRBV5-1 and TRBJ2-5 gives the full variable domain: KAGVTQTPRYLIKTRGQQVTLSCSPISGHRSVSWYQQTPGQGLQFLFEYFSETQRNKGNFPGRFSGRQFSNSRSEMNVSTLELGDSALYLCASSLMGLADQETQYFGPGTRLLVL.

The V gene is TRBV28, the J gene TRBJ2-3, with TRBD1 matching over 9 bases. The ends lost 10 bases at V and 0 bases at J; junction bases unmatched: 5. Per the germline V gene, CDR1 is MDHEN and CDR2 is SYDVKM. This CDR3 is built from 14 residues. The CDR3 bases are TGTGCCACCTCCGGGACAGGGAGCACAGATACGCAGTATTTT. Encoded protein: CATSGTGSTDTQYF.

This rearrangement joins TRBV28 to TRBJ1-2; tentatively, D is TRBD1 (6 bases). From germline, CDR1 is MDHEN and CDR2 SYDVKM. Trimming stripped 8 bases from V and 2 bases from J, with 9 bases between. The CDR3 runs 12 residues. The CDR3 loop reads CASGQLNYGYTF. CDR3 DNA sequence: TGTGCCAGCGGACAGCTCAACTATGGCTACACCTTC.

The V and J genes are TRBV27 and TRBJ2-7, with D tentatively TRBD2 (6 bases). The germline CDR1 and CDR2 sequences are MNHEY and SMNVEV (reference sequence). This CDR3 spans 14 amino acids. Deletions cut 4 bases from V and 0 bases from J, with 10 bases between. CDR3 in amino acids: CASSSSASSYEQYF. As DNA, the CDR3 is TGTGCCAGCAGTTCTAGCGCGAGCTCCTACGAGCAGTACTTC.

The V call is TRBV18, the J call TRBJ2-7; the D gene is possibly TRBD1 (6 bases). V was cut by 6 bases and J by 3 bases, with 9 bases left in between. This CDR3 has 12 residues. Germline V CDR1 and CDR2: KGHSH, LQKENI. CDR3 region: CASSEQGYEQYF. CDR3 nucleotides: TGTGCCAGCTCCGAACAGGGCTACGAGCAGTACTTC.

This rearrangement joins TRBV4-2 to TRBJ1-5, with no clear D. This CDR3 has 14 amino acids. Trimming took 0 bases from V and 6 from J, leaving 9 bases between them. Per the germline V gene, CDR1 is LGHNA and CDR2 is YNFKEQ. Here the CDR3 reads CASSQDEGFQPQHF. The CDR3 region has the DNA TGTGCCAGCAGCCAAGATGAGGGATTTCAGCCCCAGCATTTT.

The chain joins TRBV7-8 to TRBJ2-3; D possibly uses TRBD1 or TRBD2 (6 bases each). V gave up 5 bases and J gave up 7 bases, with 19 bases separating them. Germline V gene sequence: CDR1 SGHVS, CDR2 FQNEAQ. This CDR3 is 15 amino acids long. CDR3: CASSNRDSLTHTQYF. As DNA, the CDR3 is TGTGCCAGCAGCAACAGGGACTCACTCACCCATACGCAGTATTTT.

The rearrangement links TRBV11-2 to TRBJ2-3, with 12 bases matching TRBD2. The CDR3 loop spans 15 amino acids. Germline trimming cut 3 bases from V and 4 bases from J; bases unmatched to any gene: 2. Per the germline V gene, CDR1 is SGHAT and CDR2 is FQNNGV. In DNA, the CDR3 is TGTGCCAGCAGCTTTCTAGCGGGAGGGCCAGATACGCAGTATTTT. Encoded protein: CASSFLAGGPDTQYF.

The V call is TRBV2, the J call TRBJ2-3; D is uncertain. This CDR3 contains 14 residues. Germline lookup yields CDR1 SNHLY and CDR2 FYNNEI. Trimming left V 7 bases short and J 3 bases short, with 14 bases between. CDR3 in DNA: TGTGCCAGCACTGCTGAATTCTCAACAGATACGCAGTATTTT. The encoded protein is CASTAEFSTDTQYF.

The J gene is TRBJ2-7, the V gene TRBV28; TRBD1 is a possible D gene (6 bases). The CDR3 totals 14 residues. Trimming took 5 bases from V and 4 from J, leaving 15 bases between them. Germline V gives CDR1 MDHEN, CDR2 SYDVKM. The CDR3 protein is CASSPVRGGYEQYF. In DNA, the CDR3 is TGTGCCAGCAGTCCGGTCAGGGGCGGGTACGAGCAGTACTTC.

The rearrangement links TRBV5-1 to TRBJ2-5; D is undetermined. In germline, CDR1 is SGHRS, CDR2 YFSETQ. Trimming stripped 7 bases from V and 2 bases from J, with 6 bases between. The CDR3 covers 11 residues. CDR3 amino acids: CASGEQETQYF. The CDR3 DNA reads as TGCGCCAGCGGGGAACAAGAGACCCAGTACTTC.

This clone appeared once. CDR3 nucleotide sequence: TGTGCCAGCAGTTTACATTCCCGGACAGGGGGGAATGAAAAACTGTTTTTT. This sequence encodes CASSLHSRTGGNEKLFF. This rearrangement joins TRBV27 to TRBJ1-4; TRBD1 aligns across 10 bases. Germline trimming cut 2 bases from V and 5 bases from J; bases unmatched to any gene: 8. Germline values: CDR1 MNHEY, CDR2 SMNVEV (reference sequence). This CDR3 is built from 17 residues.

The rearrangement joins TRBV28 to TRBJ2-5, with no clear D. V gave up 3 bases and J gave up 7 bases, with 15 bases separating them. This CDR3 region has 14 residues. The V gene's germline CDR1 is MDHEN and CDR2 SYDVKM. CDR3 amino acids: CASSLQDPSGTQYF. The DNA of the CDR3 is TGTGCCAGCAGTTTGCAGGACCCTTCTGGGACCCAGTACTTC.

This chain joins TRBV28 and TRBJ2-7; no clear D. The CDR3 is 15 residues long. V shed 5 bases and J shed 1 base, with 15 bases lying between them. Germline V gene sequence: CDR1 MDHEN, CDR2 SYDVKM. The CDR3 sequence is CASSPLDFSSYEQYF. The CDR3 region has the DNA TGTGCCAGCAGTCCCCTCGACTTTTCGTCCTACGAGCAGTACTTC.

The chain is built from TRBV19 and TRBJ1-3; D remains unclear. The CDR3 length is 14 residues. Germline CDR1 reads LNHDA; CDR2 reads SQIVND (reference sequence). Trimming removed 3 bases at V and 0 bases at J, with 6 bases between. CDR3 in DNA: TGTGCCAGTAGTATTGCGAGCTCTGGAAACACCATATATTTT. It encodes CASSIASSGNTIYF.

CDR3 amino acids: CASSIEPTGWSNIQYF. As DNA, the CDR3 is TGTGCCAGTAGTATAGAGCCGACAGGGTGGTCGAACATTCAGTACTTC. The V call is TRBV19, the J call TRBJ2-4; 7 bases agree with TRBD1. CDR1 is LNHDA, CDR2 SQIVND, per germline (reference sequence). The CDR3 spans 16 residues. V lost 0 bases, J lost 7 bases, and 9 bases stayed unmatched.

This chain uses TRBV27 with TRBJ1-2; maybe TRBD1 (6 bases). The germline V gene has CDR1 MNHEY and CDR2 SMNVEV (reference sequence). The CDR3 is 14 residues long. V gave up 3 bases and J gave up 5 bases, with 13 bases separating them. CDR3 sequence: CASSFHRVGYGYTF. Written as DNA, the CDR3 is TGTGCCAGCAGTTTCCACAGGGTAGGGTATGGCTACACCTTC.